This T cell receptor beta chain was recovered during a study of cytomegalovirus exposure and HLA in healthy donors. Amplification used 60 Vbeta primers and 13 Jbeta primers. Clones were sequenced by immunoSEQ multiplex PCR, and TCRdb holds only the in-frame ones, with some missing. Here the sample spans 160,000 or so clones, around 79% being singletons. The germline gives CDR1 LGHNA, CDR2 YSLEER. The V gene lost 2 bases and the J gene lost 2 bases, with 11 bases spanning the gap. The CDR3 spans 15 residues. The sample taken for sequencing was PBMCs. The origin of this receptor is a woman aged 35 to 49 in good health and CMV-seronegative. The rearrangement uses TRBV4-3 and TRBJ2-3; no clear D. This CDR3 reads CASSQQFRITDTQYF. In DNA form, the CDR3 reads TGCGCCAGCAGCCAACAATTCAGGATCACAGATACGCAGTATTTT.